This is a list of T cell receptor beta chains from one sample in a study of cytomegalovirus exposure and HLA in healthy donors. The repertoire was sequenced with immunoSEQ multiplex PCR; TCRdb's copy has only in-frame clones and lacks some. The repertoire holds over 150,000 clones, with roughly 85% as singletons. The sample comprised PBMCs. The receptors were sampled from a man aged 25 to 40 in good health and CMV-seropositive. The CDR3 runs from the conserved cysteine through the conserved F or W. D genes are given only for firm matches. Expanded clones are given a class, and other clones once, few, many or no size at all.

D gene,clone size,J gene,V gene,CDR3 protein,CDR3 DNA
TRBD2,.,TRBJ2-1,TRBV9,CASSSASGLYNEQFF,TGTGCCAGCAGCTCAGCTAGCGGGCTCTACAATGAGCAGTTCTTC
.,.,TRBJ2-4,TRBV19,CASSIRWGELTSKNIQYF,TGTGCCAGTAGTATAAGGTGGGGCGAACTAACGTCCAAAAACATTCAGTACTTC
.,few,TRBJ2-1,TRBV5-6,CASREGGAPYNEQFF,TGTGCCAGCAGGGAGGGGGGGGCACCCTACAATGAGCAGTTCTTC
.,.,TRBJ2-4,TRBV6-1,CASSDNRVDIQYF,TGTGCCAGCAGTGACAACAGGGTGGACATTCAGTACTTC
TRBD2,.,TRBJ2-1,TRBV19,CASSIQSGSAYEQFF,TGTGCCAGTAGTATCCAGAGCGGGAGTGCCTATGAGCAGTTCTTC
.,.,TRBJ2-1,TRBV15,CATSRVLDYPNEQFF,TGTGCCACCAGCAGAGTACTAGACTACCCCAATGAGCAGTTCTTC
.,once,TRBJ1-4,TRBV7-9,CSSSLPRGTNEKLFF,TGTTCCAGCAGCTTACCCCGGGGAACTAATGAAAAACTGTTTTTT
TRBD2,.,TRBJ2-7,TRBV5-1,CASSLSSGHYEQYF,TGCGCCAGCAGCTTGTCTAGCGGACACTACGAGCAGTACTTC
.,.,TRBJ2-4,TRBV2,CASILAPRVEAKNIQYF,TGTGCCAGCATCCTTGCCCCGAGGGTGGAGGCCAAAAACATTCAGTACTTC
.,.,TRBJ2-5,TRBV5-1,CASSLAFAGYEETQYF,TGCGCCAGCAGCTTGGCCTTCGCAGGGTATGAGGAGACCCAGTACTTC
.,.,TRBJ2-5,TRBV12-5,CASGFLAQGTETQYF,.
TRBD2,.,TRBJ2-3,TRBV9,CASSDSLTSGTDTQYF,TGTGCCAGCAGCGATTCCCTGACTAGCGGCACAGATACGCAGTATTTT
TRBD1,.,TRBJ2-2,TRBV12-5,CASGIGQGALIRTGELFF,TGTGCTAGTGGCATAGGACAGGGGGCACTTATTAGGACCGGGGAGCTGTTTTTT
TRBD1,.,TRBJ1-5,TRBV29-1,CSVAGGSNQPQHF,TGCAGCGTTGCAGGGGGGAGCAATCAGCCCCAGCATTTT
TRBD1,few,TRBJ2-1,TRBV9,CASSVAQGAWNEQFF,TGTGCCAGCAGCGTAGCACAGGGGGCATGGAATGAGCAGTTCTTC
TRBD1,.,TRBJ2-7,TRBV9,CASSASTGTGFYEQYF,TGTGCCAGCAGCGCCTCAACCGGGACAGGGTTTTACGAGCAGTACTTC
.,.,TRBJ1-5,TRBV7-8,CASSPTGFQPQHF,TGTGCCAGCAGCCCGACAGGTTTTCAGCCCCAGCATTTT
TRBD1,once,TRBJ1-2,TRBV9,CASRGDSPPYGYTF,TGTGCCAGCCGAGGGGACAGTCCCCCCTATGGCTACACCTTC
.,.,TRBJ2-7,TRBV5-1,CASSLGGPGGKYEEQYF,TGCGCCAGCAGCTTGGGAGGGCCCGGAGGGAAATACGAGGAGCAGTACTTC
TRBD1,.,TRBJ2-5,TRBV27,CASSLWGQQETQYF,TGTGCCAGCAGTTTATGGGGACAGCAAGAGACCCAGTACTTC
.,.,TRBJ1-6,TRBV4-3,CASSQDFPVSSYNSPLHF,TGCGCCAGCAGCCAAGATTTCCCGGTTAGCTCCTATAATTCACCCCTCCACTTT
TRBD2,.,TRBJ2-4,TRBV6-6,CASTLSGGRNIQYF,TGTGCCAGCACCCTTAGCGGGGGGAGGAACATTCAGTACTTC
.,.,TRBJ1-2,TRBV18,CASSPNGEGYTF,TGTGCCAGCTCACCCAACGGTGAGGGCTACACCTTC
TRBD1,.,TRBJ1-1,TRBV28,CASSPPGQGGTEAFF,TGTGCCAGCAGTCCCCCGGGACAGGGGGGCACTGAAGCTTTCTTT
.,.,TRBJ2-7,TRBV23-1,CASSPPGSYEQYF,TGCGCCAGCAGTCCCCCGGGGTCCTACGAGCAGTACTTC
.,.,TRBJ2-3,TRBV7-9,CASSFYSGTDTQYF,TGTGCCAGCAGCTTTTATTCGGGCACAGATACGCAGTATTTT
.,.,TRBJ2-5,TRBV7-3,CASSLGKGREQYF,TGTGCCAGCAGCTTAGGGAAGGGGCGAGAGCAGTACTTC
.,few,TRBJ1-2,TRBV19,CASSIQGVRGYTF,TGTGCCAGTAGTATCCAAGGGGTAAGGGGCTACACCTTC
TRBD1,.,TRBJ2-7,TRBV7-9,CASSTGQGGYEQYF,TGTGCCAGCAGCACGGGACAGGGAGGCTACGAGCAGTACTTC
TRBD1,.,TRBJ2-1,TRBV27,CASNRDRDNEQFF,TGTGCCAGCAACAGGGACAGGGACAATGAGCAGTTCTTC
.,.,TRBJ2-3,TRBV19,CASSLRNKPDTQYF,TGTGCCAGTAGTCTTCGAAACAAACCAGATACGCAGTATTTT
.,.,TRBJ1-2,TRBV10-3,CAISGGQGPYGYTF,TGTGCCATCAGCGGGGGGCAGGGGCCCTATGGCTACACCTTC
TRBD2,.,TRBJ2-1,TRBV7-7,CASSLRLAGAGNEQFF,TGTGCTAGCAGCTTAAGGCTAGCGGGAGCCGGCAATGAGCAGTTCTTC
TRBD2,.,TRBJ2-6,TRBV13,CASSLHLAGGSGANVLTF,TGTGCCAGCAGCTTACATCTAGCGGGAGGCTCTGGGGCCAACGTCCTGACTTTC
TRBD1,few,TRBJ1-2,TRBV6-5,CASTPKGDRDGYTF,TGTGCCAGCACCCCTAAGGGGGACAGGGACGGCTACACCTTC
TRBD1,.,TRBJ2-5,TRBV6-4,CASTPEQGKGETQYF,TGTGCCAGCACCCCGGAACAGGGGAAGGGTGAGACCCAGTACTTC
TRBD2,.,TRBJ2-1,TRBV27,CASSFKRTSGYNEQFF,TGTGCCAGCAGTTTTAAAAGGACTAGCGGTTACAATGAGCAGTTCTTC
TRBD1,.,TRBJ1-2,TRBV19,CASSMDTGVNYGYTF,TGTGCCAGTAGTATGGATACAGGGGTCAACTATGGCTACACCTTC
TRBD1,.,TRBJ2-1,TRBV5-4,CASSPRTGGYEQFF,TGTGCCAGCAGCCCCCGGACAGGGGGTTATGAGCAGTTCTTC
.,.,TRBJ2-7,TRBV6-4,CASRGGNFYEQYF,TGTGCCAGCAGAGGCGGGAACTTCTACGAGCAGTACTTC
.,.,TRBJ2-3,TRBV7-2,CASSLAGGVGNTQYF,TGTGCCAGCAGCTTAGCGGGAGGAGTGGGGAATACGCAGTATTTT
TRBD1,.,TRBJ2-5,TRBV11-2,CASSQDRLQETQYF,TGTGCCAGCAGTCAGGACAGGCTGCAAGAGACCCAGTACTTC
TRBD1,.,TRBJ1-3,TRBV6-1,CTSSDPPTGQGNTIYF,TGTACCAGCAGTGATCCTCCGACAGGGCAGGGAAACACCATATATTTT
.,.,TRBJ2-7,TRBV11-2,CASSSQGYEQYF,TGTGCCAGCAGCTCTCAGGGTTACGAGCAGTACTTC
TRBD2,.,TRBJ2-5,TRBV29-1,CSVKGLANSQETQYF,TGCAGCGTTAAGGGACTAGCGAATTCACAAGAGACCCAGTACTTC
TRBD2,.,TRBJ2-2,TRBV7-2,CASSRPSGSFHTGELFF,TGTGCCAGCAGCAGGCCTAGCGGGAGCTTCCACACCGGGGAGCTGTTTTTT
TRBD2,.,TRBJ2-1,TRBV11-3,CASSLERTSGRSYNEQFF,TGTGCCAGCAGCTTAGAAAGGACTAGCGGGAGGTCCTACAATGAGCAGTTCTTC
TRBD2,.,TRBJ2-1,TRBV9,CASSVADGRAGLEQFF,TGTGCCAGCAGCGTAGCTGACGGGAGGGCCGGTCTTGAGCAGTTCTTC